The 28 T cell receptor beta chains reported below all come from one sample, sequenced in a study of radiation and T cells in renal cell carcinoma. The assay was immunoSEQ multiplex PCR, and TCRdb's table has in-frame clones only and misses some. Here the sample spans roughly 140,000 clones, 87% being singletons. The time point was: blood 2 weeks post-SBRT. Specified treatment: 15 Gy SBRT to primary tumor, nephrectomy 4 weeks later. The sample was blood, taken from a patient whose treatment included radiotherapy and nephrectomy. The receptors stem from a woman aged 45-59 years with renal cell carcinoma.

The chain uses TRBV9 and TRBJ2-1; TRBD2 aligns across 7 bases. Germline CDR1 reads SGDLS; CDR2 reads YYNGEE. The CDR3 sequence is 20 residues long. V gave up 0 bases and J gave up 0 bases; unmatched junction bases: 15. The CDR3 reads CASSVGAWEGPSSSYNEQFF. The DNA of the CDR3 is TGTGCCAGCAGCGTAGGGGCCTGGGAGGGGCCCTCGAGCTCCTACAATGAGCAGTTCTTC. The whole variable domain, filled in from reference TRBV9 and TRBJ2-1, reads DSGVTQTPKHLITATGQRVTLRCSPRSGDLSVYWYQQSLDQGLQFLIQYYNGEERAKGNILERFSAQQFPDLHSELNLSSLELGDSALYFCASSVGAWEGPSSSYNEQFFGPGTRLTVL.

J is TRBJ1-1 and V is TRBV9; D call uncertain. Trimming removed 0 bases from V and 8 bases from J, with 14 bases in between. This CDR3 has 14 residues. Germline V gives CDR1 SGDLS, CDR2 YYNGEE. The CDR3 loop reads CASSVGPDHVEAFF. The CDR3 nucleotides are TGTGCCAGCAGCGTAGGACCGGATCACGTCGAAGCTTTCTTT.

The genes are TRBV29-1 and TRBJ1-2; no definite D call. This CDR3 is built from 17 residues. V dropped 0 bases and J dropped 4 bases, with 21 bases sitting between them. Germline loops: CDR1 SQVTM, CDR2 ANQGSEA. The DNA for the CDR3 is TGCAGCGTTGAAGATCTAACGGACTGGACGGACGTCTATGGCTACACCTTC. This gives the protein CSVEDLTDWTDVYGYTF.

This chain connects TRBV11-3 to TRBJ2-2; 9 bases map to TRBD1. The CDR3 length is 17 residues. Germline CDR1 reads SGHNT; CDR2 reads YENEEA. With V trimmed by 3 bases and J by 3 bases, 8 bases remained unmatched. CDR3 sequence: CASSLGDRVADTGELFF. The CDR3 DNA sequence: TGTGCCAGCAGCTTGGGGGACAGGGTGGCGGACACCGGGGAGCTGTTTTTT. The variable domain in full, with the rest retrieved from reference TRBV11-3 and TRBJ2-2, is EAGVVQSPRYKIIEKKQPVAFWCNPISGHNTLYWYLQNLGQGPELLIRYENEEAVDDSQLPKDRFSAERLKGVDSTLKIQPAELGDSAVYLCASSLGDRVADTGELFFGEGSRLTVL.

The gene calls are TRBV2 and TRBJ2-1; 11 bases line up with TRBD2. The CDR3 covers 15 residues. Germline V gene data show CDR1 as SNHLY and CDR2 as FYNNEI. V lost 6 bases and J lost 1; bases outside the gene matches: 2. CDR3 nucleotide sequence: TGTGCCAGCAGCATAGCGGGGGGGTCCTACAATGAGCAGTTCTTC. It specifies CASSIAGGSYNEQFF. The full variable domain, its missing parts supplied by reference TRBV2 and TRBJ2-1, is EPEVTQTPSHQVTQMGQEVILRCVPISNHLYFYWYRQILGQKVEFLVSFYNNEISEKSEIFDDQFSVERPDGSNFTLKIRSTKLEDSAMYFCASSIAGGSYNEQFFGPGTRLTVL.

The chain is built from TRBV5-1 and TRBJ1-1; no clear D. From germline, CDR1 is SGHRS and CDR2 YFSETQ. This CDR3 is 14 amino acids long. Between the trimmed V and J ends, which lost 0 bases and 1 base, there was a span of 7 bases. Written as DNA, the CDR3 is TGCGCCAGCAGCTTGGGCCAGCCGAACACTGAAGCTTTCTTT. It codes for CASSLGQPNTEAFF. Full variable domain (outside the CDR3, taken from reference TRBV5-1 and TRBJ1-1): KAGVTQTPRYLIKTRGQQVTLSCSPISGHRSVSWYQQTPGQGLQFLFEYFSETQRNKGNFPGRFSGRQFSNSRSEMNVSTLELGDSALYLCASSLGQPNTEAFFGQGTRLTVV.

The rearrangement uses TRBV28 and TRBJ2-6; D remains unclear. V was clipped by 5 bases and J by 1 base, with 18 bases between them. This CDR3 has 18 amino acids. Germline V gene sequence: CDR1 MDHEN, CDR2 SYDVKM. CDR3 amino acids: CASSRPAALLSGANVLTF. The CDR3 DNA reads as TGTGCCAGCAGTCGGCCCGCGGCCTTACTATCTGGGGCCAACGTCCTGACTTTC.

CDR3 sequence (DNA): TGTGCCAGTAGTAGGTTAGGGATACATCAGCCCCAGCATTTT. It translates to CASSRLGIHQPQHF. The rearrangement links TRBV19 to TRBJ1-5, with no clear D. V was cut by 4 bases and J by 5 bases, with 12 bases left in between. The CDR3 extends over 14 amino acids. Per the germline V gene, CDR1 is LNHDA and CDR2 is SQIVND (reference sequence). The complete variable domain, with remaining parts taken from reference TRBV19 and TRBJ1-5, reads DGGITQSPKYLFRKEGQNVTLSCEQNLNHDAMYWYRQDPGQGLRLIYYSQIVNDFQKGDIAEGYSVSREKKESFPLTVTSAQKNPTAFYLCASSRLGIHQPQHFGDGTRLSIL.

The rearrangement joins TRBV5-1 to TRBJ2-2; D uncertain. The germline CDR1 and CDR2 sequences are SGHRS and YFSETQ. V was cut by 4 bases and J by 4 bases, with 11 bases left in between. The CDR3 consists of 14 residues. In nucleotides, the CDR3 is TGCGCCAGCAGCCTAACGACGGGCACCGGGGAGCTGTTTTTT. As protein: CASSLTTGTGELFF.

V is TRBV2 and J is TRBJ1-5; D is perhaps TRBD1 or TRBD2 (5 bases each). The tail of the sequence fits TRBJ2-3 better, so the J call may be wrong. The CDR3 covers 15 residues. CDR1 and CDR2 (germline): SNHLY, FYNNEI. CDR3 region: CASRSQSGSNQPQYF. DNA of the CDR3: TGTGCCAGCAGGAGTCAGTCAGGGAGCAATCAGCCCCAGTATTTT.

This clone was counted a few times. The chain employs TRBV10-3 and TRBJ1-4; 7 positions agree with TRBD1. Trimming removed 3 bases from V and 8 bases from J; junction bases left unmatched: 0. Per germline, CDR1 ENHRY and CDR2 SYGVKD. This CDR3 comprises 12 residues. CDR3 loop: CAISEQGEKLFF. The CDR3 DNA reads TGTGCCATCAGTGAACAGGGGGAAAAACTGTTTTTT.

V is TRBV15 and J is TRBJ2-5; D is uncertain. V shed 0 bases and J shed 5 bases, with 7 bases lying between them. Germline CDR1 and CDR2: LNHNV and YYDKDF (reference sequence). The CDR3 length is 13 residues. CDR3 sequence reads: CATSRDGLETQYF. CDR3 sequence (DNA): TGTGCCACCAGCAGAGATGGGTTGGAGACCCAGTACTTC.

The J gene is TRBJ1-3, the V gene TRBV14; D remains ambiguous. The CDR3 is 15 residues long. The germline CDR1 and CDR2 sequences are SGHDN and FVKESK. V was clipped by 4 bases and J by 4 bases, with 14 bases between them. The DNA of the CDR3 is TGTGCCAGCAGCCGAGACCTACAGAAAGGAAACACCATATATTTT. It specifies CASSRDLQKGNTIYF.

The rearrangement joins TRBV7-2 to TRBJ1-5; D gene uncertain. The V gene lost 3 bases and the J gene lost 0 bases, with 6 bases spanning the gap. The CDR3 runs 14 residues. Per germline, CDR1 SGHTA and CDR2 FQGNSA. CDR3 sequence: CASSFTGSNQPQHF. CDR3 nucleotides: TGTGCCAGCAGCTTTACGGGTAGCAATCAGCCCCAGCATTTT.

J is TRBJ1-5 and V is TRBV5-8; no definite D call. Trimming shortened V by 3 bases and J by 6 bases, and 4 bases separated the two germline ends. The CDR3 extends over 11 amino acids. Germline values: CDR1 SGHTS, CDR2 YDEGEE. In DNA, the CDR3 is TGTGCCAGCAGCTCCGGTCAGCCCCAGCATTTT. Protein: CASSSGQPQHF.

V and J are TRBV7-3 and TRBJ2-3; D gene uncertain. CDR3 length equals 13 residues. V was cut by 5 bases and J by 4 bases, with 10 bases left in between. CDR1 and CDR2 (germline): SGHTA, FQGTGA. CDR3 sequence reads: CASSNGVADTQYF. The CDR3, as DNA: TGTGCCAGCAGCAATGGGGTAGCAGATACGCAGTATTTT.

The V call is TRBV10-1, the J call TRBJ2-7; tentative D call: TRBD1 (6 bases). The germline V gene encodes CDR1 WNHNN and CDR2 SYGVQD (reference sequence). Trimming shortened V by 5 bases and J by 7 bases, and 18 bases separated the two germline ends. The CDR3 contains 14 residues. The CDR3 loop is CASSSLQGIKEQYF. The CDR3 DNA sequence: TGCGCCAGCAGTTCCCTTCAGGGGATCAAAGAGCAGTACTTC.

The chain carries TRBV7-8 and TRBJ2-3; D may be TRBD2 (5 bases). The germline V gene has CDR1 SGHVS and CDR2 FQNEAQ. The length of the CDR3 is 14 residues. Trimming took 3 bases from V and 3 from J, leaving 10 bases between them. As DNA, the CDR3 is TGTGCCAGCAGCTTCGGACTTACTACAGATACGCAGTATTTT. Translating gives CASSFGLTTDTQYF. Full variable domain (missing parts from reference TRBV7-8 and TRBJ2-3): GAGVSQSPRYKVAKRGQDVALRCDPISGHVSLFWYQQALGQGPEFLTYFQNEAQLDKSGLPSDRFFAERPEGSVSTLKIQRTQQEDSAVYLCASSFGLTTDTQYFGPGTRLTVL.

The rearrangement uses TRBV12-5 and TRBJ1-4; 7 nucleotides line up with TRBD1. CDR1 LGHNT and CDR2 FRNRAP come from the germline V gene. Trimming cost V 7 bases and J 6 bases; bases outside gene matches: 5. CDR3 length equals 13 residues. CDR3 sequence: CASEGTDHEKLFF. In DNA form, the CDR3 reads TGTGCTAGTGAAGGGACAGACCATGAAAAACTGTTTTTT.

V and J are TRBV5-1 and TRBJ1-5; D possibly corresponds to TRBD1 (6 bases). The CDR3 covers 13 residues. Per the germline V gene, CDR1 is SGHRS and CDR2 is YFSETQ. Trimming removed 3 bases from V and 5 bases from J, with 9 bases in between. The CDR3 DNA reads TGCGCCAGCAGCTGGGGGGCCGATCAGCCCCAGCATTTT. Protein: CASSWGADQPQHF.

The DNA of the CDR3 is TGCGCCAGCAGCTTGATCACTAGCGGGGGGTACAATGAGCAGTTCTTC. Protein sequence: CASSLITSGGYNEQFF. The chain joins TRBV5-1 to TRBJ2-1; 12 positions match TRBD2. V was pared by 1 base and J by 4 bases, with 3 bases of the junction left unmatched. The germline V gene has CDR1 SGHRS and CDR2 YFSETQ. The CDR3 is 16 residues long.

The CDR3 region is CASSLVGGGLREQYF. CDR3 in DNA: TGTGCCAGCAGCTTAGTGGGCGGCGGTTTGAGGGAGCAGTACTTC. The chain uses TRBV7-2 and TRBJ2-7, with D unresolved. Germline V gene lookup returns CDR1 SGHTA and CDR2 FQGNSA. This CDR3 spans 15 amino acids. V was shortened by 1 base and J by 7 bases, with 17 bases between the two germline ends.

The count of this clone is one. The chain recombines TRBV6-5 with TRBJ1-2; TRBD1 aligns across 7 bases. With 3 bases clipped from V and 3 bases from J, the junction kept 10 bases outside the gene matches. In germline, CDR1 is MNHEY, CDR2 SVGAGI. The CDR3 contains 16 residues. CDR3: CASSYAGTATYYGYTF. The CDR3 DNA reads TGTGCCAGCAGTTATGCCGGGACAGCGACTTACTATGGCTACACCTTC.

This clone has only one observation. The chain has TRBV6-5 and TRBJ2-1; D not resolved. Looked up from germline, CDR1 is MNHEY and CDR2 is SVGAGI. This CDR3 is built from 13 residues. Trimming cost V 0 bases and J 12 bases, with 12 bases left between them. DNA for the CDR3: TGTGCCAGCAGTTACTCGAGTCCCGTAGGGCAGTTCTTC. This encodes CASSYSSPVGQFF.

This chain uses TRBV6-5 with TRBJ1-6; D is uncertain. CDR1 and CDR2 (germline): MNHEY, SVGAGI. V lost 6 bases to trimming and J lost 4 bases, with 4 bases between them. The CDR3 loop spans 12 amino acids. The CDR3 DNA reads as TGTGCCAGCAGGGATTATAATTCACCCCTCCACTTT. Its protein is CASRDYNSPLHF.

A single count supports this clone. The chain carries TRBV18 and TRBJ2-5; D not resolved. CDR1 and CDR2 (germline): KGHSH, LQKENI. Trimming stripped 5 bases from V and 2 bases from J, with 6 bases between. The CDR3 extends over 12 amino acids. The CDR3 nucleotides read TGTGCCAGCTCAGGGCAGCAAGAGACCCAGTACTTC. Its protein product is CASSGQQETQYF.

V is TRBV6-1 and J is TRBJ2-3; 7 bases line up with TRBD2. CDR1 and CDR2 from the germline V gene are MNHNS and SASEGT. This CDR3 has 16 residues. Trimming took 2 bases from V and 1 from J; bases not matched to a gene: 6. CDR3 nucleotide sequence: TGTGCCAGCAGTGAATGGGCTAGCGGTGGCACAGATACGCAGTATTTT. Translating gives CASSEWASGGTDTQYF.

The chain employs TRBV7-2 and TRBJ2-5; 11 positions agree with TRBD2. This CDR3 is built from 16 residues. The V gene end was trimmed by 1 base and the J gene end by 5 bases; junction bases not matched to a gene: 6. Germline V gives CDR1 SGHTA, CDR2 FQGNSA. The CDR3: CASSLGLAGGAETQYF. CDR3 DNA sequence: TGTGCCAGCAGCTTAGGCCTAGCGGGGGGTGCGGAGACCCAGTACTTC.